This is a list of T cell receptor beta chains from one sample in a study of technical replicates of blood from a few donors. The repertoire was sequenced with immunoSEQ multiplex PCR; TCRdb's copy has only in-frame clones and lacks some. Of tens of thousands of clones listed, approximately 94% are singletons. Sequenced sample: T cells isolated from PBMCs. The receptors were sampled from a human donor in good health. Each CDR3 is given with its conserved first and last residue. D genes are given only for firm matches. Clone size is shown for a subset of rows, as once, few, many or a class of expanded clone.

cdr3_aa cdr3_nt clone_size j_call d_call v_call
CASSKRGEQYF TGTGCCAGCAGTAAACGCGGCGAGCAGTACTTC NA TRBJ2-7 NA TRBV6-1
CASSERSGRGGRYYEQYF TGTGCCAGCAGTGAAAGGTCGGGCCGGGGCGGGAGATACTACGAGCAGTACTTC NA TRBJ2-7 TRBD2 TRBV25-1
CASSQDKLAGVQETQYF TGCGCCAGCAGCCAAGATAAGCTAGCGGGGGTCCAAGAGACCCAGTACTTC NA TRBJ2-5 TRBD2 TRBV4-1
CASSRLAGGPVDEQYF TGTGCCAGCAGCCGACTAGCGGGAGGGCCGGTCGATGAGCAGTACTTC NA TRBJ2-7 TRBD2 TRBV7-9
CASSFYITGGYTF TGTGCCAGCAGCTTTTATATCACTGGTGGCTACACCTTC NA TRBJ1-2 NA TRBV7-2
CASSLDGEPAYEQYF TGCGCCAGCAGCTTGGACGGAGAGCCCGCCTACGAGCAGTACTTC once TRBJ2-7 NA TRBV5-1
CSFQTGGSDTQYF TGCAGTTTTCAGACAGGGGGCTCAGATACGCAGTATTTT NA TRBJ2-3 TRBD1 TRBV29-1
CASSAGRWPRMGYSNQPQHF TGTGCCAGTAGCGCAGGGCGGTGGCCGCGGATGGGGTATAGCAATCAGCCCCAGCATTTT NA TRBJ1-5 NA TRBV19
CASSSLTGSSYEQYF TGTGCCAGCAGTTCCCTAACAGGGAGCTCCTACGAGCAGTACTTC once TRBJ2-7 NA TRBV6-6
CASSPRTGGTEAFF TGTGCCAGCAGTCCACGGACAGGGGGCACTGAAGCTTTCTTT NA TRBJ1-1 TRBD1 TRBV14
CASSLDLTSGTYEQYF TGTGCCAGCAGCTTAGATCTGACTAGCGGAACCTACGAGCAGTACTTC NA TRBJ2-7 TRBD2 TRBV11-2
CASSGRDRGDGYTF TGTGCCAGCAGTGGGCGGGACAGGGGTGATGGCTACACCTTC NA TRBJ1-2 TRBD1 TRBV6-1
CASSFGDRTYEQYF TGTGCCAGCAGCTTCGGAGACAGGACCTACGAGCAGTACTTC few TRBJ2-7 NA TRBV7-9
CASSSPGGDNEKLFF TGTGCCAGCAGTTCCCCGGGGGGGGATAATGAAAAACTGTTTTTT NA TRBJ1-4 NA TRBV28
CASSQERGMNTEAFF TGTGCCAGCAGCCAAGAGAGAGGGATGAACACTGAAGCTTTCTTT NA TRBJ1-1 NA TRBV4-2
CASSQVGVGTGGYEQYF TGCGCCAGCAGCCAAGTTGGGGTAGGGACAGGGGGCTACGAGCAGTACTTC NA TRBJ2-7 TRBD1 TRBV4-1
CASSLRTGGGTDTQYF TGTGCCAGCAGCCTCCGGACAGGGGGCGGCACAGATACGCAGTATTTT NA TRBJ2-3 TRBD1 TRBV11-2
CASNFAGTGELFF TGTGCCAGCAACTTCGCAGGTACCGGGGAGCTGTTTTTT NA TRBJ2-2 NA TRBV2
CASSGRDTGELFF TGCGCCAGCAGCGGGAGAGACACCGGGGAGCTGTTTTTT few TRBJ2-2 NA TRBV10-1
CASSEAWDRVYEQYF TGTGCCAGCAGTGAAGCGTGGGACAGGGTCTACGAGCAGTACTTC NA TRBJ2-7 TRBD1 TRBV6-1
CASTAYSGTGDQPQHF TGTGCCAGCACCGCCTACTCCGGGACAGGGGATCAGCCCCAGCATTTT NA TRBJ1-5 TRBD1 TRBV7-9
CASTPSRSGGPGTQYF TGTGCCAGCACCCCCTCTAGGTCAGGGGGTCCGGGGACCCAGTACTTC NA TRBJ2-5 TRBD1 TRBV5-6
CASIDRGSTEAFF TGTGCCAGTATCGACAGGGGGAGCACTGAAGCTTTCTTT NA TRBJ1-1 TRBD1 TRBV19
CASSQDVGGYSYEQYF TGCGCCAGCAGCCAAGATGTAGGGGGTTACTCCTACGAGCAGTACTTC NA TRBJ2-7 NA TRBV4-1
CASSLVRLTNTGELFF TGTGCCAGCAGCTTGGTAAGACTCACGAACACCGGGGAGCTGTTTTTT NA TRBJ2-2 NA TRBV5-8
CASSSPGQGNNEQFF TGTGCCAGCAGTTCTCCGGGACAGGGCAACAATGAGCAGTTCTTC NA TRBJ2-1 TRBD1 TRBV28
CASSVLAGGPSTGELFF TGTGCCAGCAGCGTACTGGCGGGAGGGCCGAGCACCGGGGAGCTGTTTTTT NA TRBJ2-2 TRBD2 TRBV9
CASSVEGVYNEQFF TGTGCCAGCAGCGTAGAAGGAGTTTACAATGAGCAGTTCTTC NA TRBJ2-1 NA TRBV9
CASSQGQGPLNTEAFF TGCGCCAGCAGCCAGGGACAGGGGCCTTTGAACACTGAAGCTTTCTTT NA TRBJ1-1 TRBD1 TRBV4-1
CASSLDSSGVNTGELFF TGCGCCAGCAGCTTGGATTCTAGCGGGGTGAACACCGGGGAGCTGTTTTTT NA TRBJ2-2 TRBD2 TRBV5-1
CASRLAGGQETQYF TGCGCCAGCAGATTAGCGGGAGGCCAGGAGACCCAGTACTTC NA TRBJ2-5 TRBD2 TRBV5-1
CASSPVGGGYTEAFF TGTGCCAGCAGCCCCGTTGGAGGCGGGTACACTGAAGCTTTCTTT NA TRBJ1-1 NA TRBV14
CASSWPGQGYEQYF TGCGCCAGCAGCTGGCCGGGACAGGGGTACGAGCAGTACTTC NA TRBJ2-7 TRBD1 TRBV4-1
CASSLGDSYSYEQYF TGTGCCAGCAGCCTAGGGGACTCTTACTCCTACGAGCAGTACTTC once TRBJ2-7 NA TRBV5-6
CASSLVHSAREAFF TGTGCCAGCAGCTTGGTCCACTCCGCCCGAGAAGCTTTCTTT NA TRBJ1-1 NA TRBV5-6
CASSPAGVADPYNEQFF TGTGCCAGCAGCCCCGCTGGGGTAGCGGACCCCTACAATGAGCAGTTCTTC NA TRBJ2-1 NA TRBV5-4
CASSPGSVTNNYGYTF TGTGCCAGCAGCCCCGGGTCGGTCACCAATAACTATGGCTACACCTTC NA TRBJ1-2 NA TRBV5-4
CASSLRGGPHTGELFF TGTGCCAGCAGCTTACGGGGGGGCCCTCATACCGGGGAGCTGTTTTTT once TRBJ2-2 TRBD2 TRBV13
CASSPDSYNEQFF TGTGCCAGCAGCCCGGACAGTTACAATGAGCAGTTCTTC NA TRBJ2-1 NA TRBV4-2
CASSLRILDRVLGLDNSPLHF TGTGCCAGCAGCCTACGGATACTAGACAGGGTTCTGGGTTTGGATAATTCACCCCTCCACTTT NA TRBJ1-6 TRBD1 TRBV9
CASSVGHKGAWGYEQYF TGTGCCAGCAGCGTAGGGCATAAGGGGGCTTGGGGCTACGAGCAGTACTTC NA TRBJ2-7 TRBD1 TRBV9
CASTHARAGRGDTEAFF TGTGCCAGCACTCACGCCAGGGCAGGGAGGGGAGACACTGAAGCTTTCTTT NA TRBJ1-1 NA TRBV28
CASSLGGTNYGYTF TGTGCCAGCAGCTTAGGCGGGACTAACTATGGCTACACCTTC NA TRBJ1-2 NA TRBV7-9
CASSSRGLDNQPQHF TGTGCCAGCAGCTCTAGGGGGCTTGACAATCAGCCCCAGCATTTT NA TRBJ1-5 TRBD1 TRBV5-6
CASSLGPSVQETQYF TGTGCCAGCAGTTTAGGTCCTAGCGTGCAAGAGACCCAGTACTTC NA TRBJ2-5 NA TRBV27
CASSSGQGASGNTIYF TGCGCCAGCAGTTCAGGACAGGGGGCTTCTGGAAACACCATATATTTT NA TRBJ1-3 TRBD1 TRBV5-1
CASSLQGATEAFF TGTGCCAGCAGCCTACAGGGGGCTACTGAAGCTTTCTTT NA TRBJ1-1 TRBD1 TRBV7-6
CASSSRDEQYF TGTGCCAGCAGCTCCAGGGACGAGCAGTACTTC NA TRBJ2-7 NA TRBV14
CASSDGSVYEQYF TGTGCCAGCAGTGATGGTAGCGTTTACGAGCAGTACTTC NA TRBJ2-7 NA TRBV2
CASSHLAGETNEQFF TGTGCCAGTAGCCACCTAGCGGGAGAGACCAATGAGCAGTTCTTC NA TRBJ2-1 TRBD2 TRBV19